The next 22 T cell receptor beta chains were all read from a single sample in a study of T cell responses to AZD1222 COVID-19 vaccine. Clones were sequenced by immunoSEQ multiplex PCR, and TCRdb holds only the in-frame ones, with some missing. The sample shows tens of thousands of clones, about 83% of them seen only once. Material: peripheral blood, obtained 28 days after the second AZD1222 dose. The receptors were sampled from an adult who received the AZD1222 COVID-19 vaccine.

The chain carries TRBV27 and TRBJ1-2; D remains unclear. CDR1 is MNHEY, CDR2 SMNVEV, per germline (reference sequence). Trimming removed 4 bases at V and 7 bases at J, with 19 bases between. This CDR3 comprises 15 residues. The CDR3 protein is CASSSEYGFGSGYTF. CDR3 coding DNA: TGTGCCAGCAGTTCAGAATACGGTTTCGGGTCTGGCTACACCTTC.

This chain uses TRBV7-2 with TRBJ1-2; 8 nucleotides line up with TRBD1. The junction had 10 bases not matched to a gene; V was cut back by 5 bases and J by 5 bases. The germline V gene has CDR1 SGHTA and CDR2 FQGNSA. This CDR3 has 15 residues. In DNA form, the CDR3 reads TGTGCCAGCAGCCCTACCGTTGGACAGGGTTATGGCTACACCTTC. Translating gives CASSPTVGQGYGYTF.

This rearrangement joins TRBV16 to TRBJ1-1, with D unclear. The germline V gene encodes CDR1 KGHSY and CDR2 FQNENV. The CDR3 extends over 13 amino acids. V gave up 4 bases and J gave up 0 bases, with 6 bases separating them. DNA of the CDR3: TGTGCCAGCAGCCCCCAGATGAACACTGAAGCTTTCTTT. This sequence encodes CASSPQMNTEAFF.

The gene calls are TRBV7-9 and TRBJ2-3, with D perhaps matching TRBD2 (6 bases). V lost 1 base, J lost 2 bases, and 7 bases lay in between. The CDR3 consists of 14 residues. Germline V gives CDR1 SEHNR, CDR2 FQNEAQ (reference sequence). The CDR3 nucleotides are TGTGCCAGCAGCTTAGGCGGGACCACAGATACGCAGTATTTT. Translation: CASSLGGTTDTQYF.

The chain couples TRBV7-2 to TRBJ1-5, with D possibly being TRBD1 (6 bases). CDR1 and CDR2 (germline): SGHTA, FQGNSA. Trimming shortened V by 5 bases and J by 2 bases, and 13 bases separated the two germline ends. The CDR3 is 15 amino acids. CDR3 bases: TGTGCCAGCAGCCTGCTGGGGGCGGGCAATCAGCCCCAGCATTTT. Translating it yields CASSLLGAGNQPQHF.

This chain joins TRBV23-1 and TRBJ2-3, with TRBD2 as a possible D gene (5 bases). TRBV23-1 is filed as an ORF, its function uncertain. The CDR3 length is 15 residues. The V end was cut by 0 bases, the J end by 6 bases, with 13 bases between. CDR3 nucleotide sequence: TGCGCCAGCAGTCAATCGGAGGTAGCTTCGGATACGCAGTATTTT. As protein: CASSQSEVASDTQYF.

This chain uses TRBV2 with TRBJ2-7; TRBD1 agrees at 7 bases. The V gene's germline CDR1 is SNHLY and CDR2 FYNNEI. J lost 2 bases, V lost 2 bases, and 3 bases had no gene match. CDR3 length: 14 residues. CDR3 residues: CASSEQGVTYEQYF. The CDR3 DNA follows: TGTGCCAGCAGTGAACAGGGGGTGACCTACGAGCAGTACTTC.

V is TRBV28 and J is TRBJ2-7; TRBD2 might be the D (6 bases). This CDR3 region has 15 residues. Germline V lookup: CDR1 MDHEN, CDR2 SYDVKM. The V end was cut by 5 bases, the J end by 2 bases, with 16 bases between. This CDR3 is CASSLGLAPAYEQYF. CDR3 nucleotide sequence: TGTGCCAGCAGTCTAGGGCTAGCGCCGGCCTACGAGCAGTACTTC.

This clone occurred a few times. Here the CDR3 DNA reads TGTGCCAGCAGCCCAGGAGGGGGGGACAGATGGGGTACTGAAGCTTTCTTT. Protein sequence: CASSPGGGDRWGTEAFF. The V gene is TRBV28, the J gene TRBJ1-1, with 7 bases fitting TRBD1. Germline CDR1 is MDHEN and CDR2 is SYDVKM. J was trimmed by 5 bases and V by 6 bases; bases with no gene match: 18. There are 17 residues in the CDR3.

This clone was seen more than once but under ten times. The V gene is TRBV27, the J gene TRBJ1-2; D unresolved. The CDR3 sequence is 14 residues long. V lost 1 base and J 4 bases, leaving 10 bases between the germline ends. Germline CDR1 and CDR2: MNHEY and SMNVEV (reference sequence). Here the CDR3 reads CASSLYPNGYGYTF. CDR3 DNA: TGTGCCAGCAGTTTATACCCCAACGGCTATGGCTACACCTTC.

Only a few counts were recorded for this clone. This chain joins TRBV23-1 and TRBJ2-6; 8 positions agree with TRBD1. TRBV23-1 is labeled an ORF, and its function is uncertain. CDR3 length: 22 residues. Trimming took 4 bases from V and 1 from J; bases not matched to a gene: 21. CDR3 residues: CASSPLVGWTGKFRSGANVLTF. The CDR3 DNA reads TGCGCCAGCAGTCCCCTCGTGGGTTGGACAGGGAAGTTTCGGTCTGGGGCCAACGTCCTGACTTTC.

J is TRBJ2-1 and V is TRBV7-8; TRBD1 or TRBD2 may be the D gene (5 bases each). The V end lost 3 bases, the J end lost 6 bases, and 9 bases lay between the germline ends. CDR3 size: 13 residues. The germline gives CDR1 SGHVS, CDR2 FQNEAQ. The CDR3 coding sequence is TGTGCCAGCAGCTTGGGGACCCTCAATGAGCAGTTCTTC. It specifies CASSLGTLNEQFF.

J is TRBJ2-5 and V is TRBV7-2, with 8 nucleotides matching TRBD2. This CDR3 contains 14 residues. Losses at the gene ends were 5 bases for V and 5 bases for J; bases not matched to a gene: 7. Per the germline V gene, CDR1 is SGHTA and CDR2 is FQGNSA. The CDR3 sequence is CASSKRRGEETQYF. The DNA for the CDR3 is TGTGCCAGCAGCAAACGGCGGGGGGAGGAGACCCAGTACTTC.

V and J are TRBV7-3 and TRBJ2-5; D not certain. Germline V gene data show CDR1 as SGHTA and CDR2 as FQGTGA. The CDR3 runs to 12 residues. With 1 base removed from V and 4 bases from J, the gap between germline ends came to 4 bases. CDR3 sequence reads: CASSLNRETQYF. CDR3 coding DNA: TGTGCCAGCAGCTTAAATCGAGAGACCCAGTACTTC.

The chain's CDR3 is CASSIGGAEKAFF. The DNA of the CDR3 is TGTGCCAGTAGTATAGGGGGGGCGGAAAAAGCTTTCTTT. The genes are TRBV19 and TRBJ1-1, with TRBD1 as a possible D gene (6 bases). The CDR3 is 13 residues long. Germline CDR1 is LNHDA and CDR2 is SQIVND (reference sequence). V gave up 1 base and J gave up 9 bases, with 12 bases separating them. The full variable domain, with the rest looked up from reference TRBV19 and TRBJ1-1, is DGGITQSPKYLFRKEGQNVTLSCEQNLNHDAMYWYRQDPGQGLRLIYYSQIVNDFQKGDIAEGYSVSREKKESFPLTVTSAQKNPTAFYLCASSIGGAEKAFFGQGTRLTVV.

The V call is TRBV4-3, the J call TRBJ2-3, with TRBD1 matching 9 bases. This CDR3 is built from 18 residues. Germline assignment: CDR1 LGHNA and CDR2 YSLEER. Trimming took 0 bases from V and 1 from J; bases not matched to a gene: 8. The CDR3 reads CASSQENRDRAGTDTQYF. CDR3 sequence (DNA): TGCGCCAGCAGCCAAGAAAACCGGGACAGGGCTGGCACAGATACGCAGTATTTT.

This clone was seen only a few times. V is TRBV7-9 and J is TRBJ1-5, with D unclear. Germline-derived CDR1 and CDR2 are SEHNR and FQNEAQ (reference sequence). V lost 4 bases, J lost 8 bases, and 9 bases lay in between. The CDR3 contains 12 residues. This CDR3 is CASSYETEPQHF. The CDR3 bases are TGTGCCAGCAGCTACGAGACCGAGCCCCAGCATTTT.

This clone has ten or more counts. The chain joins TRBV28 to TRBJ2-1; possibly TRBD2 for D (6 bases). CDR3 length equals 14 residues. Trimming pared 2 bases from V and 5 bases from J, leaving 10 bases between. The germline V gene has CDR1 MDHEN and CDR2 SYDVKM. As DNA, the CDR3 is TGTGCCAGCAGTTTAGCTAGCGTGAACAATGAGCAGTTCTTC. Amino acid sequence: CASSLASVNNEQFF.

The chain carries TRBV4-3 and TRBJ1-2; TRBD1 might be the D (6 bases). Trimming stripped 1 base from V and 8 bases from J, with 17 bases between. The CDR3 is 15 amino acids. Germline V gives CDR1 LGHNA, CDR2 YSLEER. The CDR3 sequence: CASSQVEWGAGGYTF. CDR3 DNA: TGCGCCAGCAGCCAAGTTGAATGGGGGGCGGGCGGCTACACCTTC.

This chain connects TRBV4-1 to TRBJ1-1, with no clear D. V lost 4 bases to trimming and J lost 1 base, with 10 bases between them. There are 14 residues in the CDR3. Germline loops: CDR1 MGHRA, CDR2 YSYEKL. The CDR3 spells CASSLRSGNTEAFF. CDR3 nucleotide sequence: TGCGCCAGCAGCCTCCGCTCCGGGAACACTGAAGCTTTCTTT.

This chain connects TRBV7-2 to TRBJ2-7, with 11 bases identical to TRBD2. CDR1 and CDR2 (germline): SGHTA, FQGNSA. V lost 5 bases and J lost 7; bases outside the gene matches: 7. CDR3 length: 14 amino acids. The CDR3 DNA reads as TGTGCCAGCAGCATTAGCGGGGGGGCACGAGAGCAGTACTTC. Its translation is CASSISGGAREQYF.

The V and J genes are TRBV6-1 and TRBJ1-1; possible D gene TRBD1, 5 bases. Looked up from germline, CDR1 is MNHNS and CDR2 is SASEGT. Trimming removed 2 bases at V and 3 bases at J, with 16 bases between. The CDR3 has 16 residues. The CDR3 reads CASSERRGGPDTEAFF. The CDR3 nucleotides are TGTGCCAGCAGTGAAAGGAGGGGAGGGCCGGACACTGAAGCTTTCTTT.